Each of the 4 T cell receptor beta chains below was sequenced from the same sample in a study of blood T cell repertoires in COVID-19. Only in-frame clones appear in the TCRdb table, and some are missing; sequencing was by immunoSEQ multiplex PCR. The sample includes just under 90,000 clones, more than 70% of them seen just once. Input material: peripheral blood. The receptors shown here come from a woman older than 75 with acute or convalescent COVID-19.

DNA for the CDR3: TGTGCCAGCTCACAAAGACAGGGGTTACCCTACGAGCAGTACTTC. This sequence encodes CASSQRQGLPYEQYF. The chain has TRBV18 and TRBJ2-7, with TRBD1 matching 8 bases. The CDR3 totals 15 residues. J gave up 2 bases and V 4 bases, and 7 bases lay outside the gene matches. The germline CDR1 and CDR2 sequences are KGHSH and LQKENI. Together with reference TRBV18 and TRBJ2-7, the CDR3 gives the full variable domain: NAGVMQNPRHLVRRRGQEARLRCSPMKGHSHVYWYRQLPEEGLKFMVYLQKENIIDESGMPKERFSAEFPKEGPSILRIQQVVRGDSAAYFCASSQRQGLPYEQYFGPGTRLTVT.

This sequence joins TRBV28 and TRBJ2-7; D may be TRBD1 (6 bases). The CDR3 has 14 amino acids. The germline V gene encodes CDR1 MDHEN and CDR2 SYDVKM. The V and J ends lost 6 bases and 2 bases respectively, with 14 bases between them. The CDR3 coding sequence is TGTGCCAGCAGAACCGGGACATTGACCTACGAGCAGTACTTC. Protein: CASRTGTLTYEQYF.

V usage is TRBV11-2 and J usage is TRBJ1-4; D is ambiguous. Trimming stripped 3 bases from V and 4 bases from J, with 6 bases between. CDR1 and CDR2 from the germline V gene are SGHAT and FQNNGV. This CDR3 has 13 residues. The CDR3 bases are TGTGCCAGCAGCTTGAGGAGTAATGAAAAACTGTTTTTT. The encoded protein is CASSLRSNEKLFF.

The gene calls are TRBV19 and TRBJ2-2, with unresolved D. The germline gives CDR1 LNHDA, CDR2 SQIVND (reference sequence). The CDR3 length is 13 residues. Between the trimmed V and J ends, which lost 0 bases and 5 bases, there was a span of 4 bases. CDR3 amino acids: CASSIDGTGELFF. As DNA, the CDR3 is TGTGCCAGTAGTATAGACGGGACCGGGGAGCTGTTTTTT.